These 8 T cell receptor beta chains were sequenced from one sample in a study of T cell responses to AZD1222 COVID-19 vaccine. Some clones are missing from TCRdb's copy, which holds only in-frame ones; the method was immunoSEQ multiplex PCR. The sample shows some 190,000 clones, roughly 94% of them seen only once. The sequencing used peripheral blood, collected 28 days after the second dose of the MenACWY control vaccine. Every receptor here comes from an adult who received the MenACWY meningococcal vaccine as a control.

The chain joins TRBV5-1 to TRBJ2-7; 7 bases align to TRBD1. The CDR3 consists of 13 residues. Looked up from germline, CDR1 is SGHRS and CDR2 is YFSETQ. V lost 4 bases and J lost 2; bases outside the gene matches: 3. Here the CDR3 DNA reads TGCGCCAGCAGCGGGACAGCCACCTACGAGCAGTACTTC. Protein: CASSGTATYEQYF.

The chain couples TRBV24-1 to TRBJ1-1; TRBD1 matches 7 bases. V was pared by 3 bases and J by 5 bases, with 17 bases of the junction left unmatched. There are 18 residues in the CDR3. Looked up from germline, CDR1 is KGHDR and CDR2 is SFDVKD. The CDR3 DNA is TGTGCCACCAGTGATGCGGGATCTTTACAGGGGTCCGGAACTGAAGCTTTCTTT. This gives the protein CATSDAGSLQGSGTEAFF.

This rearrangement joins TRBV7-2 to TRBJ2-7; D call uncertain. Germline lookup yields CDR1 SGHTA and CDR2 FQGNSA. Trimming cost V 6 bases and J 5 bases, with 17 bases left between them. The CDR3 is 14 amino acids. CDR3 DNA: TGTGCCAGCAGATCGGCCGTGGGGATCCACGAGCAGTACTTC. This translates into CASRSAVGIHEQYF.

This chain links TRBV5-8 with TRBJ1-4; D ambiguous. The germline CDR1 and CDR2 sequences are SGHTS and YDEGEE. Trimming took 4 bases from V and 0 from J, leaving 10 bases between them. The CDR3 is made up of 15 amino acids. CDR3 protein: CASSVDVTTNEKLFF. The CDR3, as DNA: TGTGCCAGCAGCGTGGACGTAACAACTAATGAAAAACTGTTTTTT.

The V call is TRBV20-1, the J call TRBJ2-7, with unresolved D. V gave up 3 bases and J gave up 2 bases, with 8 bases separating them. Germline CDR1 reads DFQATT; CDR2 reads SNEGSKA (reference sequence). CDR3 size: 12 residues. CDR3 sequence reads: CSASESTYEQYF. CDR3 nucleotide sequence: TGCAGTGCTAGTGAGTCAACCTACGAGCAGTACTTC.

The rearrangement joins TRBV28 to TRBJ2-1; 13 positions agree with TRBD2. The CDR3 extends over 16 amino acids. From germline, CDR1 is MDHEN and CDR2 SYDVKM. V trimming: 5 bases; J trimming: 8 bases; junction bases outside the gene matches: 9. The CDR3 coding sequence is TGTGCCAGCAGTACCTCCGGGACTAGCGGGACTTATGAGCAGTTCTTC. Encoded protein: CASSTSGTSGTYEQFF.

The chain links TRBV6-6 to TRBJ1-4, with D tentatively TRBD1 (5 bases). V dropped 2 bases and J dropped 8 bases, with 12 bases sitting between them. Per the germline V gene, CDR1 is MNHNY and CDR2 is SVGAGI (reference sequence). The CDR3 spans 14 residues. The CDR3 loop is CASSYGGGGEKLFF. For the CDR3, the DNA is TGTGCCAGCAGTTACGGCGGGGGTGGCGAAAAACTGTTTTTT.

The chain is built from TRBV19 and TRBJ2-7; 7 bases agree with TRBD2. Unmatched junction bases numbered 2, after V lost 3 bases and J lost 3 bases. From germline, CDR1 is LNHDA and CDR2 SQIVND (reference sequence). The CDR3 has 13 amino acids. Written as DNA, the CDR3 is TGTGCCAGTAGTATGGCTAGCGGCTACGAGCAGTACTTC. The encoded protein is CASSMASGYEQYF.